One T cell receptor (beta chain) is described in this entry. The junction departs from the called germline gene at one end, perhaps through a read error. This record belongs to a study of blood T cell repertoires in COVID-19. Clones were sequenced by immunoSEQ multiplex PCR, and TCRdb holds only the in-frame ones, with some missing. The table lists fewer than 200,000 clones, around 80% of them singletons. Germline CDR1 MNHNS, CDR2 SASEGT. CDR3 length equals 11 residues. The V gene is TRBV6-1, the J gene TRBJ1-2, with D hard to call. The material sequenced was peripheral blood. The clonotype was recovered from a woman between 65 and 79 years old with acute or convalescent COVID-19. The chain's CDR3 is CASSEGGRGTF. For the CDR3, the DNA is TGTGCCAGCAGCGAAGGCGGCCGTGGCACCTTC.